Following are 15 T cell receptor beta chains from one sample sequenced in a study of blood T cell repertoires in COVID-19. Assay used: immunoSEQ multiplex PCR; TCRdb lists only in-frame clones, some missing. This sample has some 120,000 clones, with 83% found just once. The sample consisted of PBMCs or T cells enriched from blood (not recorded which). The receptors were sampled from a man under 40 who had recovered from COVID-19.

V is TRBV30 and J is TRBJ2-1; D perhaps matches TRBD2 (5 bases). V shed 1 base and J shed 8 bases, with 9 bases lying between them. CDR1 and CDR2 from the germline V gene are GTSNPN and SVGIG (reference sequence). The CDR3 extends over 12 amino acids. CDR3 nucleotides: TGTGCCTGGAGTGATAACGGGGATGAGCAGTTCTTC. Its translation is CAWSDNGDEQFF. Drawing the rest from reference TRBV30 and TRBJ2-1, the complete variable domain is SQTIHQWPATLVQPVGSPLSLECTVEGTSNPNLYWYRQAAGRGLQLLFYSVGIGQISSEVPQNLSASRPQDRQFILSSKKLLLSDSGFYLCAWSDNGDEQFFGPGTRLTVL.

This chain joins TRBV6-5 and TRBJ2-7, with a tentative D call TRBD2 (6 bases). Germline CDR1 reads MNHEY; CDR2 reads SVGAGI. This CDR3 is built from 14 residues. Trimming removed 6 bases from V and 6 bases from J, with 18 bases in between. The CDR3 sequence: CASRRSGGRSEQYF. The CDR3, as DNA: TGTGCCAGCAGACGCTCCGGGGGTCGATCCGAGCAGTACTTC.

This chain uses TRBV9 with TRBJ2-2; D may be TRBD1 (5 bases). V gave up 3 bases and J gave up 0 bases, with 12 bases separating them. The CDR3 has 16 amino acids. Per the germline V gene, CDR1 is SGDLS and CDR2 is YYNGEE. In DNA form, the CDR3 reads TGTGCCAGCAGCGCTAGACAGAGCGCGAACACCGGGGAGCTGTTTTTT. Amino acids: CASSARQSANTGELFF. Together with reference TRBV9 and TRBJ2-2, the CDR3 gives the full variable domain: DSGVTQTPKHLITATGQRVTLRCSPRSGDLSVYWYQQSLDQGLQFLIQYYNGEERAKGNILERFSAQQFPDLHSELNLSSLELGDSALYFCASSARQSANTGELFFGEGSRLTVL.

The CDR3: CASSLVSYTGELFF. The CDR3 nucleotides read TGTGCCAGCAGCTTAGTATCGTACACCGGGGAGCTGTTTTTT. J is TRBJ2-2 and V is TRBV7-2; D remains ambiguous. Per the germline V gene, CDR1 is SGHTA and CDR2 is FQGNSA. Trimming pared 1 base from V and 3 bases from J, leaving 6 bases between. This CDR3 is built from 14 residues.

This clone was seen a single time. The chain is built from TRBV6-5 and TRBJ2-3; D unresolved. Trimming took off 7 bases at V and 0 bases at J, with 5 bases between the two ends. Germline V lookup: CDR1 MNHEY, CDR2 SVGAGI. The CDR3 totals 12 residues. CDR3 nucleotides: TGTGCCAGCACCTCTAGCACAGATACGCAGTATTTT. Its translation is CASTSSTDTQYF.

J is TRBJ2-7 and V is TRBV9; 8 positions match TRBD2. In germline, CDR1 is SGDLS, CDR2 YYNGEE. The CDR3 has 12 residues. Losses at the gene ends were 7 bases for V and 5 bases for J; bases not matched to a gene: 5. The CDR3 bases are TGTGCCAGCGGGAGCGGGAGCCACGAGCAGTACTTC. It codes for CASGSGSHEQYF.

The chain's CDR3 is CASSWDISGELFF. DNA of the CDR3: TGTGCCAGCAGCTGGGACATCAGCGGGGAGCTGTTTTTT. V and J are TRBV5-4 and TRBJ2-2; perhaps TRBD1 as D (6 bases). The CDR3 covers 13 residues. V lost 3 bases to trimming and J lost 7 bases, with 10 bases between them. Germline-derived CDR1 and CDR2 are SGHNT and YYREEE (reference sequence).

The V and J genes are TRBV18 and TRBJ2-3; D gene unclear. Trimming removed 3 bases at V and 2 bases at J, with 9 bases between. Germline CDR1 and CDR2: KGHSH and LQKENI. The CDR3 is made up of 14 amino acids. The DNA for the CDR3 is TGTGCCAGCTCACCGCCGGTATACACAGATACGCAGTATTTT. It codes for CASSPPVYTDTQYF.

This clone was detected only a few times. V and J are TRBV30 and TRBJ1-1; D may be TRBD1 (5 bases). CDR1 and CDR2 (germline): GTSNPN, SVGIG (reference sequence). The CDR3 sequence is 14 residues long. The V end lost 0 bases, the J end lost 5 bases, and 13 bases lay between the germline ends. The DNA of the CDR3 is TGTGCCTGGAGTGTAGGGCAGGGTTGGACTGAAGCTTTCTTT. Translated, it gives CAWSVGQGWTEAFF.

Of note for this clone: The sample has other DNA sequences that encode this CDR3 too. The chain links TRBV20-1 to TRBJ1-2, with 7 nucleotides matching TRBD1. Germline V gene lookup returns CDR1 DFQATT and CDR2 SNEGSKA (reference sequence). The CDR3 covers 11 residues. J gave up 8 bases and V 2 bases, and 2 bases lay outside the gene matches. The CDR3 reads CSARTGEGYTF. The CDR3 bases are TGCAGTGCTAGAACAGGGGAAGGCTACACCTTC.

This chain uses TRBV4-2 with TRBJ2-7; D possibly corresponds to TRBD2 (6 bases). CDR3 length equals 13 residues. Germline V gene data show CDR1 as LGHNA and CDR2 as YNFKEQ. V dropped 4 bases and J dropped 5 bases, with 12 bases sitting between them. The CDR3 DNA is TGTGCCAGCAGCCCATCAACGGGGGACGAGCAGTACTTC. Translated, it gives CASSPSTGDEQYF.

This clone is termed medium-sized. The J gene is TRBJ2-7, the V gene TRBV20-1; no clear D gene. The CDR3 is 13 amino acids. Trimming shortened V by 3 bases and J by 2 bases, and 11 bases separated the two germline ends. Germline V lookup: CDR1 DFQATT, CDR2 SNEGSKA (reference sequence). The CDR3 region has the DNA TGCAGTGCTAGTGCCCCCCAGACCTACGAGCAGTACGTC. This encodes CSASAPQTYEQYV.

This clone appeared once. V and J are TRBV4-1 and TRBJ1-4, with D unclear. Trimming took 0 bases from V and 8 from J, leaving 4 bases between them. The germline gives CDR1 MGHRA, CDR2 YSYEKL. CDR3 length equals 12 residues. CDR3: CASSQEREKLFF. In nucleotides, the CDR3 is TGCGCCAGCAGCCAAGAGAGGGAAAAACTGTTTTTT.

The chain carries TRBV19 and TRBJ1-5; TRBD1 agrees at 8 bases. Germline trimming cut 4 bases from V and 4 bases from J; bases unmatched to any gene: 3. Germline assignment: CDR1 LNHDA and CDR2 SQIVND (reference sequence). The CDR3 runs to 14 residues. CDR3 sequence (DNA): TGTGCCAGTAGTACTTGGACAGGGAATCAGCCCCAGCATTTT. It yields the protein CASSTWTGNQPQHF.

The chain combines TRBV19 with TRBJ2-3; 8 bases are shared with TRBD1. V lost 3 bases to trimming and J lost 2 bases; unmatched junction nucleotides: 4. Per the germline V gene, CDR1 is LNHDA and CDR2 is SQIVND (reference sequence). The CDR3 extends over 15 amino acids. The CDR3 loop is CASSMGQVTTDTQYF. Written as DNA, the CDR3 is TGTGCCAGTAGTATGGGACAGGTGACCACAGATACGCAGTATTTT.